This T cell receptor (beta chain) emerged from a study of T cell changes during pregnancy in multiple sclerosis. Only in-frame clones appear in the TCRdb table, and some are missing; sequencing was by immunoSEQ multiplex PCR. The data contain 40,000 to 50,000 clones, less than 95% of them singletons. The V gene lost 4 bases and the J gene lost 1 base, with 8 bases spanning the gap. This CDR3 contains 15 residues. Germline values: CDR1 MRHNA, CDR2 SNTAGT. The rearrangement links TRBV6-4 to TRBJ2-6; no clear D gene. Sequenced here: CD8+ T cells from peripheral blood mononuclear cells, sampled in the first trimester of pregnancy. The TCR comes from a female donor with multiple sclerosis, enrolled in a pregnancy study. DNA of the CDR3: TGTGCCAGCAGTGGGGCCTCTTCTGGGGCCAACGTCCTGACTTTC. Translation gives CASSGASSGANVLTF.